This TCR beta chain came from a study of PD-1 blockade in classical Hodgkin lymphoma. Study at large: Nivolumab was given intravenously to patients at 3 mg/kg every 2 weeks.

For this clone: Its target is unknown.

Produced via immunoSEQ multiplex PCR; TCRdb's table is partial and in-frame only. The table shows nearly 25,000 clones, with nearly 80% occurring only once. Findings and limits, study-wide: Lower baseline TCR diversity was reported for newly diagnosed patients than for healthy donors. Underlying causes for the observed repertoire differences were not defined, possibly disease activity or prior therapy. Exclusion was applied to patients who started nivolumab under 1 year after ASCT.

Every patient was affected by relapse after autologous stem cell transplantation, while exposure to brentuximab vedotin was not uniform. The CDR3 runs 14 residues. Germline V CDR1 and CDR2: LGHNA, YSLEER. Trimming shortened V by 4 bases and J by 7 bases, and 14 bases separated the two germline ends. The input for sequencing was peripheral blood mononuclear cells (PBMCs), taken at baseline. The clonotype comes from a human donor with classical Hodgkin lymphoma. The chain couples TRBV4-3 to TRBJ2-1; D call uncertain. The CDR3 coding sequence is TGCGCCAGCAGCCCCTTTGTTGGCGGTAATGAGCAGTTCTTC. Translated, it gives CASSPFVGGNEQFF.